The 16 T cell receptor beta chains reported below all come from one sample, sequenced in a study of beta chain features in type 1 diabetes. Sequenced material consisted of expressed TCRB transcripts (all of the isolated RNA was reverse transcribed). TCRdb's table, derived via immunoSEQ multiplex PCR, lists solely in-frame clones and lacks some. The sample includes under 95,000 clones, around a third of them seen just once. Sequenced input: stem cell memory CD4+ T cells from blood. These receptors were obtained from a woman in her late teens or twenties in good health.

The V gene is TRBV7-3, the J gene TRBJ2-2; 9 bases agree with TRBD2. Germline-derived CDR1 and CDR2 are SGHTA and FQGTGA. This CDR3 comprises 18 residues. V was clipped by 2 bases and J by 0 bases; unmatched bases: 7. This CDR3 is CASSLQASGETNTGELFF. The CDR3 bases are TGTGCCAGCAGCTTACAAGCTAGCGGGGAGACGAACACCGGGGAGCTGTTTTTT.

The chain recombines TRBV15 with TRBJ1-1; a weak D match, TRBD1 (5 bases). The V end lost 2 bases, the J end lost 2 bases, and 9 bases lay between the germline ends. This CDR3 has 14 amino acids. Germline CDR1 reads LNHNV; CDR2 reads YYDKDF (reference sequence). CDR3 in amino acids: CATSRTTVNTEAFF. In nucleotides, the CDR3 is TGTGCCACCAGCAGAACGACAGTCAACACTGAAGCTTTCTTT. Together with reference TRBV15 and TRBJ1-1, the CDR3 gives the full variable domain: DAMVIQNPRYQVTQFGKPVTLSCSQTLNHNVMYWYQQKSSQAPKLLFHYYDKDFNNEADTPDNFQSRRPNTSFCFLDIRSPGLGDTAMYLCATSRTTVNTEAFFGQGTRLTVV.

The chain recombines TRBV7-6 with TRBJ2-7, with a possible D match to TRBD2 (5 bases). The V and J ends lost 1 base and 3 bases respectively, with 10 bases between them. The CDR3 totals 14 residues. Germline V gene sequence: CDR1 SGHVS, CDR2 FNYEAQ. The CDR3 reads CASSLGESLYEQYF. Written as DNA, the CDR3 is TGTGCCAGCAGCTTAGGGGAGTCACTCTACGAGCAGTACTTC.

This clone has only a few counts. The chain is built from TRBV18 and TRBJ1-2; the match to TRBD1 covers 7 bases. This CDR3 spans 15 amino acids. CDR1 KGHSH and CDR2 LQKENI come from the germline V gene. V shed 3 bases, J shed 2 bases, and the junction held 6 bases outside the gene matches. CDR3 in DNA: TGTGCCAGCTCACCCCAGACAGGGCCCAACTATGGCTACACCTTC. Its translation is CASSPQTGPNYGYTF.

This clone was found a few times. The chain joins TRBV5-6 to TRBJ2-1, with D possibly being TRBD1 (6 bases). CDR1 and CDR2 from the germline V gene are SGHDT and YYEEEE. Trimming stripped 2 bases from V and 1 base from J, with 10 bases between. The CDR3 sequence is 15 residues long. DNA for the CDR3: TGTGCCAGCAGCTTACAGGGTGTGTCCTACAATGAGCAGTTCTTC. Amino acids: CASSLQGVSYNEQFF.

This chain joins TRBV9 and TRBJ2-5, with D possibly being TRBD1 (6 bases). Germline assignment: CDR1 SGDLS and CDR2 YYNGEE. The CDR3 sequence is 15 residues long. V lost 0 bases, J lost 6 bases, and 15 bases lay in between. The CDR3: CASSVDGQGWKTQYF. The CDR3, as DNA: TGTGCCAGCAGCGTAGACGGGCAGGGGTGGAAGACCCAGTACTTC. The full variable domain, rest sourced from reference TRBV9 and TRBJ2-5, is DSGVTQTPKHLITATGQRVTLRCSPRSGDLSVYWYQQSLDQGLQFLIQYYNGEERAKGNILERFSAQQFPDLHSELNLSSLELGDSALYFCASSVDGQGWKTQYFGPGTRLLVL.

The chain's CDR3 is CASSLGVTGSGYTF. CDR3 DNA: TGTGCCAGCAGCTTAGGTGTGACAGGGAGCGGCTACACCTTC. The J gene is TRBJ1-2, the V gene TRBV7-8; 7 bases are shared with TRBD1. Germline V gives CDR1 SGHVS, CDR2 FQNEAQ. V shed 1 base and J 8 bases; nucleotides not matched to a gene: 7. CDR3 length: 14 residues.

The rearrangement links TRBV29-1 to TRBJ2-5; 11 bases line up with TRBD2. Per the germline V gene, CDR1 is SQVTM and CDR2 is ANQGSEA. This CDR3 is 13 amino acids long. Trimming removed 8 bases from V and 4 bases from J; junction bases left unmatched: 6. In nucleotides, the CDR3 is TGCAGCACCTCGACTAGCGGGGCAGAGACCCAGTACTTC. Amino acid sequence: CSTSTSGAETQYF.

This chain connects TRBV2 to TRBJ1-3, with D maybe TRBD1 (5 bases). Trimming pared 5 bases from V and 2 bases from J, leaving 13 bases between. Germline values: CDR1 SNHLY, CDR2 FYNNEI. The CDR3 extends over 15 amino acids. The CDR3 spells CASSPQVTPGNTIYF. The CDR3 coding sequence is TGTGCCAGCAGTCCACAGGTGACGCCTGGAAACACCATATATTTT.

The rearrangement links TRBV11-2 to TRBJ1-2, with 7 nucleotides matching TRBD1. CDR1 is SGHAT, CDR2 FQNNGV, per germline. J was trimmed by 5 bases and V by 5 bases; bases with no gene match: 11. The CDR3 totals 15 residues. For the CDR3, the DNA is TGTGCCAGCAGCCGTTACAAGGAGACAGGGTATGGCTACACCTTC. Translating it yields CASSRYKETGYGYTF.

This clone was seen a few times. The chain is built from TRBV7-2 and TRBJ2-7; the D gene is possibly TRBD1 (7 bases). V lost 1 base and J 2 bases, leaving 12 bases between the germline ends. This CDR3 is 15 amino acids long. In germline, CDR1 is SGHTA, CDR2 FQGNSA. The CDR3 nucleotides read TGTGCCAGCAGCTTAGGAGTCAGGGGGGCCTACGAGCAGTACTTC. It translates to CASSLGVRGAYEQYF. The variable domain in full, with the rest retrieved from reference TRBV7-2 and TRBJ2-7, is GAGVSQSPSNKVTEKGKDVELRCDPISGHTALYWYRQSLGQGLEFLIYFQGNSAPDKSGLPSDRFSAERTGGSVSTLTIQRTQQEDSAVYLCASSLGVRGAYEQYFGPGTRLTVT.

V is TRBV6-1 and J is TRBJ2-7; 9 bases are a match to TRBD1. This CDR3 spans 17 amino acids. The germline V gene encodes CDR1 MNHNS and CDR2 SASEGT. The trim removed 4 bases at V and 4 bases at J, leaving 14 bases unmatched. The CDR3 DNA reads TGTGCCAGCAGTGGGATGAACTCCGGGACAGGGAGGTACGAGCAGTACTTC. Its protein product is CASSGMNSGTGRYEQYF.

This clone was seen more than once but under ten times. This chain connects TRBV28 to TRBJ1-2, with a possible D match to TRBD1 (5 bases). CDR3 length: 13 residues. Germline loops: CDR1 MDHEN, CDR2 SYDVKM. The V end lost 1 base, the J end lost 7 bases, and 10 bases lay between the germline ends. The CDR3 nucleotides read TGTGCCAGCAGTTTATCAGGGCCCGGTGGCTACACCTTC. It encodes CASSLSGPGGYTF.

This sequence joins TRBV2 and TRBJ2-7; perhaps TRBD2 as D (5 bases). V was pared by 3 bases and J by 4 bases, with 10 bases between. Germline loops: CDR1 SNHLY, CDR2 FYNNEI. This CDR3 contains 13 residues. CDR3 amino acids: CASSERVRYEQYF. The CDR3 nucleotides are TGTGCCAGCAGTGAGCGGGTTAGATACGAGCAGTACTTC.

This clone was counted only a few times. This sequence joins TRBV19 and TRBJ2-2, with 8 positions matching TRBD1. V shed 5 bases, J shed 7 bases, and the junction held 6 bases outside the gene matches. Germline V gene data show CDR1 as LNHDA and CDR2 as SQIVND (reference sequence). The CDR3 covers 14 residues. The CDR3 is CASSPQGANGELFF. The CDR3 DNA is TGTGCCAGTAGTCCGCAGGGGGCAAACGGGGAGCTGTTTTTT.

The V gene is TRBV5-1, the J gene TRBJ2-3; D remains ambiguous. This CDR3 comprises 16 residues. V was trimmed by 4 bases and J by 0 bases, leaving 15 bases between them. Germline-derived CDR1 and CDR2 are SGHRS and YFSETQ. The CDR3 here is CASSAMTRRSTDTQYF. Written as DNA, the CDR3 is TGCGCCAGCAGCGCCATGACTCGACGTAGCACAGATACGCAGTATTTT.